Each of the 7 T cell receptor beta chains below was sequenced from the same sample in a study of blood T cell repertoires in COVID-19. The method was immunoSEQ multiplex PCR; TCRdb's version includes in-frame clones alone and lacks a portion of them. This sample has about 160,000 clones; 80% to 90% occur once, and the top ten carry around 10%. Input material: peripheral blood. The origin of the receptors is a woman between 65 and 79 years old with COVID-19, enrolled during active disease.

V is TRBV5-4 and J is TRBJ1-6; 8 bases match TRBD1. V shed 4 bases and J 5 bases; nucleotides not matched to a gene: 8. Germline V gene sequence: CDR1 SGHNT, CDR2 YYREEE (reference sequence). The CDR3 is 16 residues long. CDR3 coding DNA: TGTGCCAGCAGCCCCGGGACAGGCGTCGATAATTCACCCCTCCACTTT. Its translation: CASSPGTGVDNSPLHF.

This CDR3 is CASSQYYRGDTTEAFF. CDR3 nucleotides: TGTGCCAGCAGCCAGTACTACAGGGGCGATACCACTGAAGCTTTCTTT. The V gene is TRBV3-1 (or the pseudogene TRBV3-2), the J gene TRBJ1-1; 7 nucleotides agree with TRBD1. This CDR3 comprises 16 residues. From germline, CDR1 is LGHDT and CDR2 YNNKEL (reference sequence). V was pared by 3 bases and J by 4 bases, with 11 bases of the junction left unmatched.

The V and J genes are TRBV30 and TRBJ2-5; weak D call: TRBD2 (6 bases). Germline CDR1 GTSNPN, CDR2 SVGIG (reference sequence). The CDR3 is 13 residues long. Trimming took 2 bases from V and 3 from J, leaving 10 bases between them. CDR3 loop: CAWSRLGEETQYF. CDR3 in DNA: TGTGCCTGGAGTAGACTAGGGGAAGAGACCCAGTACTTC.

The CDR3 spells CASSLAGGGFGEQFF. The CDR3 DNA reads TGTGCCAGCAGTCTAGCGGGGGGGGGTTTTGGTGAGCAGTTCTTC. V is TRBV6-2 or TRBV6-3 and J is TRBJ2-1; TRBD2 matches 12 bases. V was clipped by 5 bases and J by 9 bases; unmatched bases: 8. CDR3 length: 15 amino acids. Germline V gene lookup returns CDR1 MNHEY and CDR2 SVGEGT.

The chain carries TRBV30 and TRBJ1-5; 9 bases are a match to TRBD1. V was pared by 5 bases and J by 5 bases, with 4 bases of the junction left unmatched. This CDR3 has 13 amino acids. From germline, CDR1 is GTSNPN and CDR2 SVGIG (reference sequence). The CDR3: CAWEQGADQPQHF. DNA of the CDR3: TGTGCCTGGGAACAGGGGGCGGATCAGCCCCAGCATTTT.

The chain employs TRBV7-3 and TRBJ1-1; no definite D call. Trimming shortened V by 0 bases and J by 6 bases, and 11 bases separated the two germline ends. This CDR3 is built from 14 residues. Germline CDR1 reads SGHTA; CDR2 reads FQGTGA. DNA for the CDR3: TGTGCCAGCAGCTTAACGGCGTCCCGGGCTGAAGCTTTCTTT. This translates into CASSLTASRAEAFF.

The chain uses TRBV5-1 and TRBJ2-7; D ambiguous. The CDR3 runs to 14 residues. The germline V and J ends were trimmed by 6 bases and 3 bases, with 16 bases remaining between them. In germline, CDR1 is SGHRS, CDR2 YFSETQ. CDR3 amino acids: CASTHVGGDYEQYF. DNA for the CDR3: TGCGCCAGCACTCATGTCGGCGGAGACTACGAGCAGTACTTC.